Listed below are T cell receptor beta chains from one sample, sequenced in a study of blood T cell repertoires in COVID-19. The method was immunoSEQ multiplex PCR; TCRdb's version includes in-frame clones alone and lacks a portion of them. The sample lists fewer than 250,000 clones; approximately 78% were seen once. The source material was peripheral blood. The receptors come from a woman older than 75 with acute or convalescent COVID-19. CDR3s include the opening cysteine and the closing phenylalanine or tryptophan. Fields, in order: J gene, V gene, CDR3 protein.

>TRBJ1-3|TRBV29-1
CSVVGTGGNTIYF
>TRBJ1-5|TRBV19
CASSTFTGGWQPQHF
>TRBJ1-1|TRBV30
CAFKEDTEAFF
>TRBJ2-5|TRBV25-1
CASSDGTSGLQETQYF
>TRBJ1-2|TRBV30
CAWTGGANYGYTF
>TRBJ1-5|TRBV18
CASSPQGMNSNQPQHF
>TRBJ2-5|TRBV2
CASSGEAQETQYF
>TRBJ2-2|TRBV11-3
CASREDYNTGELFF
>TRBJ1-1|TRBV7-3
CASGPGTGGEAFF
>TRBJ2-5|TRBV28
CASRMGGEETQYF
>TRBJ1-2|TRBV21-1
CASSKYQGDGYTF
>TRBJ1-2|TRBV30
CAGRGGGGYGYTF
>TRBJ2-2|TRBV4-2
CASSQERGTGNTGELFF
>TRBJ2-5|TRBV6-2/TRBV6-3
CASSLIQGLGETQYF
>TRBJ1-5|TRBV19
CASSILGLISNQPQHF
>TRBJ2-7|TRBV10-3
CAISALDRGPHEQYF
>TRBJ1-2|TRBV21-1
CASNPVGEEGRRHGYTF
>TRBJ2-1|TRBV24-1
CATSGATGSSYNEQFF
>TRBJ1-2|TRBV15
CATSRGVTGLMSNYGYTF
>TRBJ2-7|TRBV7-6
CASSLAASGDSEQYF
>TRBJ2-1|TRBV28
CASSISPGLASRRQFF
>TRBJ2-1|TRBV7-3
CASSLPGAPMFF
>TRBJ2-1|TRBV5-6
CASSLDRSHRVNEQFF
>TRBJ1-1|TRBV19
CASSDRMNTEAFF
>TRBJ2-5|TRBV11-3
CASTVGGETQYF
>TRBJ1-2|TRBV6-6
CASSRVRDRLGYGYTF
>TRBJ2-7|TRBV15
CATSMISGRTHYEQYF
>TRBJ1-5|TRBV27
CASSPRTGKESNQPQHF
>TRBJ2-1|TRBV5-1
CASSLAGGGAGEQFF
>TRBJ2-1|TRBV6-5
CASSYFGATGEQFF
>TRBJ1-4|TRBV4-3
CASSQEKESATNEKLFF
>TRBJ1-2|TRBV7-2
CASSLGTSNYGYTF
>TRBJ2-7|TRBV2
CASSFDGGSPYEQYF
>TRBJ2-1|TRBV6-1
CASSDGRAPPYNEQFF